The 31 T cell receptor beta chains below come from one sample, sequenced in a study of Tregs in tolerant kidney transplant recipients. Mixed chimerism was transient after nonmyeloablative marrow transplants from related graft donors. The method was immunoSEQ multiplex PCR; TCRdb's version includes in-frame clones alone and lacks a portion of them. The sample has about 52,000 clones, about 89% seen once; the top ten hold approximately 14%. The sequences come from CD8+ T cells from blood (PBMCs), collected 24 months after the transplant. The receptors were sampled from a human patient who received a combined kidney and bone marrow transplant. The T cells may come from the graft donor.

The chain joins TRBV7-9 to TRBJ2-1, with D possibly matching TRBD2 (6 bases). The germline V and J ends were trimmed by 5 bases and 8 bases, with 19 bases remaining between them. Germline values: CDR1 SEHNR, CDR2 FQNEAQ (reference sequence). The CDR3 spans 15 residues. The CDR3 DNA reads as TGTGCCAGCAGCCTAGGGACTTTGGTGGTCCATGAGCAGTTCTTC. This encodes CASSLGTLVVHEQFF.

In its sample, this clone was seen once. This rearrangement joins TRBV27 to TRBJ2-1, with D possibly being TRBD1 (6 bases). Deletions cut 5 bases from V and 1 base from J, with 18 bases between. CDR3 length equals 17 residues. Germline lookup yields CDR1 MNHEY and CDR2 SMNVEV (reference sequence). The CDR3 is CASSPNAYRESYNEQFF. The CDR3, as DNA: TGTGCCAGCAGTCCCAACGCCTACAGGGAATCCTACAATGAGCAGTTCTTC.

V and J are TRBV7-9 and TRBJ2-5; no clear D gene. The J call is uncertain, as TRBJ2-7 better fits the DNA end. This CDR3 has 11 amino acids. Germline V CDR1 and CDR2: SEHNR, FQNEAQ (reference sequence). The CDR3 loop is CASSLRYEQYF. The CDR3 region has the DNA TGTGCCAGCAGCTTACGGTACGAGCAGTACTTC.

The chain combines TRBV4-1 with TRBJ2-3, with D tentatively TRBD2 (7 bases). The CDR3 runs 14 residues. Trimming removed 9 bases from V and 4 bases from J, with 17 bases in between. Germline V gene data show CDR1 as MGHRA and CDR2 as YSYEKL. The CDR3 DNA follows: TGCGCCAGTTTAGGGGGGGCCGATGCAGATACGCAGTATTTT. Translating gives CASLGGADADTQYF.

The chain employs TRBV7-2 and TRBJ2-1; D is unclear. Germline lookup yields CDR1 SGHTA and CDR2 FQGNSA. The CDR3 runs to 12 residues. Trimming took 4 bases from V and 7 from J, leaving 8 bases between them. The CDR3 coding sequence is TGTGCCAGCAGCTATGGGCGTAATGAGCAGTTCTTC. Its protein product is CASSYGRNEQFF. Complete variable domain (other parts from reference TRBV7-2 and TRBJ2-1): GAGVSQSPSNKVTEKGKDVELRCDPISGHTALYWYRQSLGQGLEFLIYFQGNSAPDKSGLPSDRFSAERTGGSVSTLTIQRTQQEDSAVYLCASSYGRNEQFFGPGTRLTVL.

This chain joins TRBV4-3 and TRBJ2-3, with 7 bases identical to TRBD1. CDR1 and CDR2 from the germline V gene are LGHNA and YSLEER. This CDR3 comprises 16 residues. V lost 4 bases, J lost 1 base, and 8 bases stayed unmatched. The CDR3 is CASSPWTGSGTDTQYF. The CDR3 bases are TGCGCCAGCAGCCCCTGGACAGGATCGGGCACAGATACGCAGTATTTT.

The chain recombines TRBV5-1 with TRBJ2-1; 13 nucleotides match TRBD2. With 2 bases clipped from V and 4 bases from J, the junction kept 3 bases outside the gene matches. The CDR3 consists of 16 residues. CDR1 is SGHRS, CDR2 YFSETQ, per germline. The CDR3 bases are TGCGCCAGCAGCTTTGGGGGACTAGCGGGGTACAATGAGCAGTTCTTC. This encodes CASSFGGLAGYNEQFF.

The chain combines TRBV29-1 with TRBJ1-2, with TRBD1 matching over 8 bases. The V gene end was trimmed by 0 bases and the J gene end by 8 bases; junction bases not matched to a gene: 8. Germline V gene sequence: CDR1 SQVTM, CDR2 ANQGSEA. The CDR3 contains 14 residues. CDR3 bases: TGCAGCGTTGAAGATACTGGGACAGGAGAAGGCTACACCTTC. As protein: CSVEDTGTGEGYTF.

This chain uses TRBV27 with TRBJ2-7; 7 positions agree with TRBD2. Germline V lookup: CDR1 MNHEY, CDR2 SMNVEV (reference sequence). The CDR3 contains 13 residues. V trimming: 5 bases; J trimming: 7 bases; junction bases outside the gene matches: 8. CDR3 loop: CASSGLRGDEQYF. CDR3 sequence (DNA): TGTGCCAGCAGTGGGTTACGGGGGGATGAGCAGTACTTC.

The chain uses TRBV15 and TRBJ1-2, with D hard to call. Per the germline V gene, CDR1 is LNHNV and CDR2 is YYDKDF (reference sequence). This CDR3 is 11 amino acids long. The V and J ends lost 7 bases and 7 bases respectively, with 10 bases between them. This chain's CDR3 is CATNGVAGYTF. The CDR3 nucleotides are TGTGCCACCAATGGAGTAGCTGGCTACACCTTC.

V usage is TRBV11-2 and J usage is TRBJ2-1; possibly TRBD2 for D (5 bases). Germline V gene data show CDR1 as SGHAT and CDR2 as FQNNGV. V was cut by 3 bases and J by 8 bases, with 8 bases left in between. The CDR3 is 12 residues long. The CDR3 coding sequence is TGTGCCAGCAGCTTTTACGGGGATGAGCAGTTCTTC. The encoded protein is CASSFYGDEQFF.

V and J are TRBV29-1 and TRBJ1-2; 7 bases align to TRBD1. Losses at the gene ends were 5 bases for V and 1 base for J; bases not matched to a gene: 4. The CDR3 is made up of 13 amino acids. From germline, CDR1 is SQVTM and CDR2 ANQGSEA. The CDR3 nucleotides are TGCAGCGTTTACAGGGGTAGTAACTATGGCTACACCTTC. Encoded protein: CSVYRGSNYGYTF.

The V gene is TRBV15, the J gene TRBJ2-1; 9 nucleotides match TRBD2. The CDR3 length is 17 residues. V lost 4 bases to trimming and J lost 5 bases; unmatched junction nucleotides: 12. The germline CDR1 and CDR2 sequences are LNHNV and YYDKDF (reference sequence). CDR3 amino acids: CATSKSGLALSNNEQFF. The CDR3 DNA follows: TGTGCCACCAGCAAGTCGGGACTAGCCCTTTCCAACAATGAGCAGTTCTTC.

The CDR3 region is CASSFDRGTEAFF. The CDR3, as DNA: TGTGCCAGCAGTTTTGACCGGGGCACTGAAGCTTTCTTT. The J gene is TRBJ1-1, the V gene TRBV27; D unresolved. The CDR3 runs to 13 residues. V was clipped by 3 bases and J by 4 bases, with 9 bases between them. Germline lookup yields CDR1 MNHEY and CDR2 SMNVEV (reference sequence).

J is TRBJ1-2 and V is TRBV27, with D possibly being TRBD1 (5 bases). V was clipped by 6 bases and J by 1 base, with 18 bases between them. Looked up from germline, CDR1 is MNHEY and CDR2 is SMNVEV (reference sequence). CDR3 length: 16 residues. CDR3 amino acids: CASSPSQGQINYGYTF. The CDR3 region has the DNA TGTGCCAGCAGCCCTTCCCAGGGCCAAATTAACTATGGCTACACCTTC.

The gene calls are TRBV4-3 and TRBJ2-5; the match to TRBD1 covers 8 bases. After removal of 1 base from V and 1 base from J, the junction contained 2 bases not matched to a gene. The CDR3 runs 15 residues. In germline, CDR1 is LGHNA, CDR2 YSLEER. CDR3 in amino acids: CASSQVTGGQETQYF. CDR3 DNA: TGCGCCAGCAGCCAAGTAACAGGGGGCCAAGAGACCCAGTACTTC.

The chain has TRBV27 and TRBJ2-6, with D possibly TRBD2 on 5 matching bases. This CDR3 region has 15 residues. Deletions cut 3 bases from V and 2 bases from J, with 8 bases between. The germline gives CDR1 MNHEY, CDR2 SMNVEV (reference sequence). Written as DNA, the CDR3 is TGTGCCAGCAGTTTGAGGGATCCTGGGGCCAACGTCCTGACTTTC. It translates to CASSLRDPGANVLTF.

J is TRBJ1-2 and V is TRBV27; perhaps TRBD1 as D (5 bases). The CDR3 length is 14 residues. The germline V and J ends were trimmed by 3 bases and 4 bases, with 12 bases remaining between them. CDR1 and CDR2 from the germline V gene are MNHEY and SMNVEV (reference sequence). The CDR3 protein is CASSFYQGSYGYTF. The DNA of the CDR3 is TGTGCCAGCAGTTTTTATCAGGGAAGCTATGGCTACACCTTC.

The chain is built from TRBV11-3 and TRBJ2-7; D possibly corresponds to TRBD2 (7 bases). V lost 5 bases and J lost 5, with 16 bases in between. The V gene's germline CDR1 is SGHNT and CDR2 YENEEA. This CDR3 region has 14 residues. DNA of the CDR3: TGTGCCAGCAGCCAGCTTAGGGGGGGGGACGAGCAGTACTTC. It translates to CASSQLRGGDEQYF.

Points on this clone: At the DNA level, this CDR3 is encoded by other sequences in the same sample as well. The chain links TRBV28 to TRBJ2-7, with D possibly being TRBD1 (5 bases). CDR3 length: 15 residues. CDR1 is MDHEN and CDR2 is SYDVKM in the germline V gene. Trimming left V 6 bases short and J 3 bases short, with 18 bases between. The CDR3 coding sequence is TGTGCCAGCAGAACGCGGACAAGGGGTTTCTACGAGCAGTACTTC. It specifies CASRTRTRGFYEQYF.

The chain employs TRBV5-1 and TRBJ1-2, with TRBD1 matching 9 bases. CDR3 size: 15 residues. Germline CDR1 reads SGHRS; CDR2 reads YFSETQ. Trimming cost V 2 bases and J 0 bases; bases outside gene matches: 2. The CDR3 coding sequence is TGCGCCAGCAGCTTCGGGACAGGGTCTAACTATGGCTACACCTTC. Translating gives CASSFGTGSNYGYTF.

The chain employs TRBV13 and TRBJ2-7; perhaps TRBD1 as D (6 bases). Trimming cost V 5 bases and J 6 bases, with 17 bases left between them. The CDR3 extends over 14 amino acids. Germline CDR1 and CDR2: PRHDT and FYEKMQ (reference sequence). The CDR3 protein is CASSTRETGVEQYF. CDR3 DNA: TGTGCCAGCAGCACCCGCGAGACAGGTGTCGAGCAGTACTTC.

The V call is TRBV13, the J call TRBJ2-5; possibly TRBD1 for D (6 bases). With 5 bases removed from V and 5 bases from J, the gap between germline ends came to 18 bases. Germline values: CDR1 PRHDT, CDR2 FYEKMQ (reference sequence). The CDR3 spans 15 residues. CDR3 residues: CASSLHGAGDETQYF. The CDR3 coding sequence is TGTGCCAGCAGCCTACACGGCGCAGGGGATGAGACCCAGTACTTC.

Here the CDR3 DNA reads TGTGCCTGGACAGGGGGGTGGAACACTGAAGCTTTCTTT. This gives the protein CAWTGGWNTEAFF. This sequence joins TRBV30 and TRBJ1-1; 7 bases match TRBD1. CDR1 and CDR2 (germline): GTSNPN, SVGIG (reference sequence). Germline trimming cut 4 bases from V and 1 base from J; bases unmatched to any gene: 3. The CDR3 totals 13 residues. Using reference TRBV30 and TRBJ1-1 for the parts outside the CDR3, the full variable domain is SQTIHQWPATLVQPVGSPLSLECTVEGTSNPNLYWYRQAAGRGLQLLFYSVGIGQISSEVPQNLSASRPQDRQFILSSKKLLLSDSGFYLCAWTGGWNTEAFFGQGTRLTVV.

V is TRBV28 and J is TRBJ2-4, with 7 bases that match TRBD2. Germline CDR1 and CDR2: MDHEN and SYDVKM. Trimming removed 10 bases from V and 0 bases from J; junction bases left unmatched: 12. The CDR3 has 16 residues. The CDR3 nucleotides read TGTGCCACCTTATTAGTGAGGGAGGGAGCCAAAAACATTCAGTACTTC. Translating gives CATLLVREGAKNIQYF.

This chain joins TRBV5-4 and TRBJ2-7; D is unresolved. In germline, CDR1 is SGHNT, CDR2 YYREEE (reference sequence). The CDR3 loop spans 13 amino acids. Between the trimmed V and J ends, which lost 4 bases and 0 bases, there was a span of 8 bases. CDR3 in amino acids: CASSPGSSYEQYF. The DNA of the CDR3 is TGTGCCAGCAGCCCCGGTAGCTCCTACGAGCAGTACTTC.

The chain joins TRBV7-9 to TRBJ2-3; D gene unclear. CDR3 length equals 14 residues. Germline CDR1 and CDR2: SEHNR and FQNEAQ (reference sequence). Deletions cut 5 bases from V and 4 bases from J, with 13 bases between. The CDR3 sequence: CASSPPGAPDTQYF. CDR3 nucleotides: TGTGCCAGCAGCCCCCCGGGTGCGCCAGATACGCAGTATTTT.

This sequence joins TRBV11-2 and TRBJ2-5; tentative D call: TRBD2 (5 bases). CDR1 and CDR2 (germline): SGHAT, FQNNGV. This CDR3 is built from 13 residues. V lost 5 bases to trimming and J lost 2 bases, with 9 bases between them. CDR3 sequence (DNA): TGTGCCAGCAGCCTGGACTTTCAAGAGACCCAGTACTTC. It yields the protein CASSLDFQETQYF.

V and J are TRBV27 and TRBJ2-1, with TRBD2 identical over 8 bases. CDR3 length: 17 amino acids. V dropped 5 bases and J dropped 5; count of bases not matched to a gene: 14. CDR1 is MNHEY and CDR2 is SMNVEV in the germline V gene (reference sequence). The CDR3 DNA reads TGTGCCAGCAGTCAGTCTTTCCGGGCACTAGCGGACAATGAGCAGTTCTTC. Its translation: CASSQSFRALADNEQFF.

About this clone itself: Relative to the germline gene, one junction end is altered; a read error may explain this. The chain links TRBV9 to TRBJ2-3, with D maybe TRBD2 (6 bases). This CDR3 has 9 amino acids. Germline V CDR1 and CDR2: SGDLS, YYNGEE. The CDR3 sequence: CASSPWGDF. DNA of the CDR3: TGTGCCAGCAGCCCATGGGGGGATTTT.

The chain links TRBV4-1 to TRBJ2-2, with 8 positions matching TRBD1. Looked up from germline, CDR1 is MGHRA and CDR2 is YSYEKL. The J segment lost 2 bases and the V segment lost 2 bases, leaving 10 bases of the junction unmatched. The CDR3 is 18 residues long. The CDR3 region has the DNA TGCGCCAGCAGCCAAAAATTTCCGGGACAGGCAAACACCGGGGAGCTGTTTTTT. Translation gives CASSQKFPGQANTGELFF.